A selection of T cell receptor beta chains follows, all from one sample in a study of beta chain features in type 1 diabetes. Assay used: immunoSEQ multiplex PCR; TCRdb lists only in-frame clones, some missing. Altogether 150,000 or so clones are present, more than 60% being singletons, with the ten largest covering around 0.096%. Material for sequencing was naive CD4+ T cells from blood. The source is a man aged 30 to 45 with type 1 diabetes. The conserved cysteine and the conserved F or W are not part of the CDR3 here.

j_call v_call cdr3_aa
TRBJ1-1 TRBV29-1 SVGDTWNTEAF
TRBJ2-4 TRBV7-2 ASSLEGFAKNIQY
TRBJ2-3 TRBV9 ASSVATTPGTDTQY
TRBJ1-1 TRBV29-1 SVTSSLEGFEGAF
TRBJ1-1 TRBV18 ASSPHRELGTEAF
TRBJ1-1 TRBV29-1 SVEDRTEAF
TRBJ2-4 TRBV4-3 ASSQDEGSKNIQY
TRBJ1-2 TRBV10-3 AISEDRGYGYT
TRBJ2-4 TRBV15 ATSRDPGLAKNIQY
TRBJ2-1 TRBV7-9 ASSFVSHEQF
TRBJ2-5 TRBV10-3 AIRLQLQETQY